The clone carrying this T cell receptor beta chain was recorded at least ten times. Its antigen is undetermined. The sample is drawn from a study of T cells in Graves' hyperthyroidism and ophthalmopathy. Study conclusions and caveats: In simple terms, a model built on 13 V-J features told ophthalmopathy apart from stable hyperthyroidism.

Initially, at the first diagnosis of hyperthyroidism and before any ophthalmopathy symptoms, blood was sampled. TCR beta CDR3 region amplification was performed from RNA transcripts. When the TCR CDR3 underwent first-round RT-PCR, the HTBI primer set was used. TCRdb itself ran the multiplex PCR reads through MiXCR, one entry per CDR3 protein. The table includes approximately 400,000 distinct CDR3 sequences, roughly 13% detected once. The receptor's source is a young man with Graves' hyperthyroidism that later progressed to Graves' ophthalmopathy. What was sequenced was blood.

The CDR3 spells CSAAGTTNTEAFF. For the CDR3, the DNA is TGCAGTGCCGCCGGGACAACGAACACTGAAGCTTTCTTT. The rearrangement joins TRBV20-1 to TRBJ1-1, with a tentative D call TRBD1 (6 bases). Germline V gene data show CDR1 as DFQATT and CDR2 as SNEGSKA (reference sequence). Trimming removed 6 bases from V and 1 base from J, with 12 bases in between. The CDR3 is made up of 13 amino acids.